Shown below are 2 T cell receptor beta chains from a single sample sequenced in a study of blood T cell repertoires in COVID-19. Clones were read by immunoSEQ multiplex PCR, and TCRdb kept only the in-frame ones, dropping some. The profile covers some 300,000 clones, with roughly 88% appearing a single time and 6.9% taken by the ten largest. The sample taken for sequencing was peripheral blood. These receptors were taken from a woman aged 25-40 years who had recovered from COVID-19.

This clone has a single count. This sequence joins TRBV2 and TRBJ1-4; D remains ambiguous. Trimming took 9 bases from V and 8 from J, leaving 13 bases between them. Germline CDR1 and CDR2: SNHLY and FYNNEI. The CDR3 covers 12 residues. The CDR3 DNA reads TGTGCCAGTCGTCTCGAGGTCGAAAAACTGTTTTTT. Translated, it gives CASRLEVEKLFF.

In its sample, this clone was seen a few times. The rearrangement links TRBV27 to TRBJ1-2; no clear D gene. V lost 8 bases, J lost 6 bases, and 19 bases lay in between. This CDR3 region has 14 residues. Germline V gives CDR1 MNHEY, CDR2 SMNVEV (reference sequence). CDR3 residues: CASALLGGRNGYTF. The CDR3 nucleotides are TGTGCCAGCGCACTTCTGGGAGGGAGGAATGGCTACACCTTC.